These 17 T cell receptor beta chains came from one sample sequenced in a study of T cells in Graves' hyperthyroidism and ophthalmopathy. Amplification yielded TCR beta CDR3 regions, with RNA transcripts as the source. Initially, a first-round RT-PCR of the TCR CDR3 employed the HTBI primer set. TCRdb re-analysed the multiplex PCR reads in MiXCR, keeping a single row per CDR3 protein. The table has 600,000 to 700,000 distinct CDR3 sequences, 45% seen once. The specimen sequenced was peripheral blood or thyroid tissue (not recorded which). Receptor source: an adult man with Graves' disease, either hyperthyroidism or ophthalmopathy (not recorded which).

This clonotype was seen more than once but under ten times. The chain carries TRBV5-1 and TRBJ1-6; TRBD1 might be the D (5 bases). Trimming took off 3 bases at V and 10 bases at J, with 11 bases between the two ends. The CDR3 contains 13 residues. CDR1 and CDR2 (germline): SGHRS, YFSETQ. The CDR3 sequence is CASSWGTLSPLHF. In nucleotides, the CDR3 is TGCGCCAGCAGCTGGGGGACCCTCTCACCCCTCCACTTT.

This clonotype was recorded a few times. The chain joins TRBV20-1 to TRBJ1-2; 9 nucleotides match TRBD1. This CDR3 has 14 amino acids. The V gene's germline CDR1 is DFQATT and CDR2 SNEGSKA (reference sequence). J was trimmed by 8 bases and V by 0 bases; bases with no gene match: 7. CDR3 DNA: TGCAGTGCTAGAGAGCCGGGACAGGGTTTCGGCTACACCTTC. Its translation is CSAREPGQGFGYTF.

At least ten counts were recorded for this clonotype. The chain carries TRBV7-9 and TRBJ2-7, with unresolved D. The CDR3 extends over 13 amino acids. The V and J ends lost 4 bases and 6 bases respectively, with 13 bases between them. Germline V lookup: CDR1 SEHNR, CDR2 FQNEAQ (reference sequence). CDR3 sequence reads: CASSSERILEQYF. CDR3 nucleotides: TGTGCCAGCAGCTCTGAGCGCATACTCGAGCAGTACTTC. Drawing the rest from reference TRBV7-9 and TRBJ2-7, the complete variable domain is DTGVSQNPRHKITKRGQNVTFRCDPISEHNRLYWYRQTLGQGPEFLTYFQNEAQLEKSRLLSDRFSAERPKGSFSTLEIQRTEQGDSAMYLCASSSERILEQYFGPGTRLTVT.

The chain links TRBV12-3 or TRBV12-4 to TRBJ1-1; weak D call: TRBD1 (5 bases). The CDR3 covers 13 residues. Trimming removed 5 bases at V and 6 bases at J, with 13 bases between. In DNA, the CDR3 is TGTGCCAGCAGTCACAAAGGGGAAGCTGAAGCTTTCTTT. Translating it yields CASSHKGEAEAFF.

Notes on this clonotype: A much larger clonotype is one base distant, so this may be a read error. The rearrangement uses TRBV25-1 and TRBJ1-2; 9 bases agree with TRBD1. The V gene's germline CDR1 is MGHDK and CDR2 SYGVNS. The CDR3 extends over 15 amino acids. CDR3: CATSELGQGRHGYTF. The CDR3 bases are TGTGCCACCAGTGAATTGGGACAGGGCCGGCATGGCTACACCTTC.

In its sample, this clonotype was seen a few times. In DNA form, the CDR3 reads TGTGCCAGCAGAGTCCCTACAGGGGCTTATGGCTACACCTTC. Residues: CASRVPTGAYGYTF. This chain joins TRBV2 and TRBJ1-2; TRBD1 agrees at 7 bases. The CDR3 runs to 14 residues. CDR1 is SNHLY and CDR2 is FYNNEI in the germline V gene. Germline trimming cut 6 bases from V and 5 bases from J; bases unmatched to any gene: 9.

In regard to this clonotype: A read error may account for a junction end that differs from germline. This chain connects TRBV10-3 to TRBJ1-2; possibly TRBD1 for D (5 bases). The CDR3 is made up of 15 amino acids. Per the germline V gene, CDR1 is ENHRY and CDR2 is SYGVKD. The CDR3 bases are TGTGCCAGCAGTTATGGGTGGGGCAGTAGCTATGGCTACACCTTC. Translating it yields CASSYGWGSSYGYTF.

The chain uses TRBV2 and TRBJ1-1; TRBD1 agrees at 8 bases. The CDR3 sequence is 13 residues long. Germline loops: CDR1 SNHLY, CDR2 FYNNEI. Trimming took 6 bases from V and 7 from J; bases not matched to a gene: 7. The CDR3: CASRLTGEDEAFF. The CDR3 nucleotides read TGTGCCAGCAGATTGACAGGGGAGGATGAAGCTTTCTTT.

In this sample, this clonotype turned up a few times. CDR3 sequence reads: CASSSNPPGLANYGYTF. The CDR3 nucleotides read TGTGCCAGTAGTTCTAACCCACCGGGTCTAGCTAACTATGGCTACACCTTC. The J gene is TRBJ1-2, the V gene TRBV19; no definite D call. Germline CDR1 is LNHDA and CDR2 is SQIVND (reference sequence). Deletions cut 5 bases from V and 0 bases from J, with 19 bases between. The CDR3 contains 17 residues.

The V gene is TRBV14, the J gene TRBJ2-7; 9 bases align to TRBD1. CDR3 length: 15 amino acids. CDR1 is SGHDN and CDR2 is FVKESK in the germline V gene. The V gene end was trimmed by 3 bases and the J gene end by 3 bases; junction bases not matched to a gene: 6. In DNA form, the CDR3 reads TGTGCCAGCAGCCATGTCGGGACAGGGAACTACGAGCAGTACTTC. Translated: CASSHVGTGNYEQYF.

This clonotype was seen just once. This chain joins TRBV2 and TRBJ1-2, with TRBD1 matching 8 bases. The CDR3 spans 13 residues. The J segment lost 4 bases and the V segment lost 6 bases, leaving 4 bases of the junction unmatched. Germline V gives CDR1 SNHLY, CDR2 FYNNEI. The CDR3 coding sequence is TGTGCCAGCAGATCACAGGGGGTCTATGGCTACACCTTC. As protein: CASRSQGVYGYTF.

In this sample, this clonotype turned up many times. The chain links TRBV7-9 to TRBJ1-1; D ambiguous. V lost 0 bases to trimming and J lost 2 bases, with 7 bases between them. Germline loops: CDR1 SEHNR, CDR2 FQNEAQ (reference sequence). The CDR3 has 14 residues. The CDR3 here is CASSLAFGNTEAFF. In nucleotides, the CDR3 is TGTGCCAGCAGCTTAGCATTCGGCAACACTGAAGCTTTCTTT.

This rearrangement joins TRBV29-1 to TRBJ2-5, with no clear D. V lost 4 bases to trimming and J lost 5 bases, with 11 bases between them. The CDR3 has 12 residues. Looked up from germline, CDR1 is SQVTM and CDR2 is ANQGSEA. The CDR3 DNA reads as TGCAGCGTTGCCGGGCCGGCGGAGACCCAGTACTTC. This sequence encodes CSVAGPAETQYF. The variable domain in full, with the rest retrieved from reference TRBV29-1 and TRBJ2-5, is SAVISQKPSRDICQRGTSLTIQCQVDSQVTMMFWYRQQPGQSLTLIATANQGSEATYESGFVIDKFPISRPNLTFSTLTVSNMSPEDSSIYLCSVAGPAETQYFGPGTRLLVL.

Only a few counts were recorded for this clonotype. This chain connects TRBV5-1 to TRBJ2-7; the match to TRBD1 covers 11 bases. CDR3 length equals 14 residues. From germline, CDR1 is SGHRS and CDR2 YFSETQ. With V trimmed by 4 bases and J by 5 bases, 5 bases remained unmatched. CDR3 residues: CASSQSGQGDEQYF. In nucleotides, the CDR3 is TGCGCCAGCAGCCAGTCGGGACAGGGGGACGAGCAGTACTTC. Supplemented by reference TRBV5-1 and TRBJ2-7, the full variable domain reads KAGVTQTPRYLIKTRGQQVTLSCSPISGHRSVSWYQQTPGQGLQFLFEYFSETQRNKGNFPGRFSGRQFSNSRSEMNVSTLELGDSALYLCASSQSGQGDEQYFGPGTRLTVT.

This chain uses TRBV7-9 with TRBJ2-7; 11 nucleotides align to TRBD1. CDR3 size: 17 residues. V was pared by 5 bases and J by 1 base, with 10 bases of the junction left unmatched. Per the germline V gene, CDR1 is SEHNR and CDR2 is FQNEAQ (reference sequence). The CDR3: CASSAPGQGGPSYEQYF. The DNA for the CDR3 is TGTGCCAGCAGCGCACCGGGACAGGGGGGACCATCCTACGAGCAGTACTTC.

The chain is built from TRBV6-2 or TRBV6-3 and TRBJ1-1; D gene ambiguous. V was clipped by 0 bases and J by 4 bases, with 9 bases between them. Looked up from germline, CDR1 is MNHEY and CDR2 is SVGEGT. The CDR3 is 14 amino acids. The CDR3 loop reads CASSYSGSGTEAFF. The CDR3 coding sequence is TGTGCCAGCAGTTACTCGGGGTCAGGCACTGAAGCTTTCTTT.

The V and J genes are TRBV2 and TRBJ1-3, with D maybe TRBD1 (6 bases). Germline V CDR1 and CDR2: SNHLY, FYNNEI. Trimming removed 3 bases at V and 3 bases at J, with 12 bases between. This CDR3 has 15 amino acids. The CDR3 DNA sequence: TGTGCCAGCAGTGAGCGGGGGGGCGGTGGAAACACCATATATTTT. Residues: CASSERGGGGNTIYF.